This passage covers 12 T cell receptor beta chains from one sample sequenced in a study of identifying expanded T cells in peripheral blood. The protocol was immunoSEQ multiplex PCR, while the TCRdb copy is restricted to in-frame clones and leaves out a portion. The sample lists 80,000 to 90,000 clones; about 86% were seen once. Input material: blood. The source is a person aged 18 to 75 in good health.

The CDR3 DNA follows: TGTGCCAGCAGCTTAGTCGGTGGCACCCTAGGAGCTGAAGCTTTCTTT. Its protein is CASSLVGGTLGAEAFF. V usage is TRBV7-8 and J usage is TRBJ1-1, with D unclear. Germline V gene data show CDR1 as SGHVS and CDR2 as FQNEAQ. The CDR3 is 16 residues long. Trimming stripped 1 base from V and 6 bases from J, with 18 bases between.

J is TRBJ2-7 and V is TRBV29-1, with D possibly being TRBD2 (5 bases). Trimming took 7 bases from V and 0 from J, leaving 16 bases between them. This CDR3 contains 14 residues. CDR1 is SQVTM, CDR2 ANQGSEA, per germline. CDR3 region: CSGVPDWNSYEQYF. For the CDR3, the DNA is TGCAGCGGGGTACCGGACTGGAACTCCTACGAGCAGTACTTC.

V is TRBV25-1 and J is TRBJ2-6; 7 bases are shared with TRBD1. The V segment lost 4 bases and the J segment 0 bases; nucleotides outside the gene matches: 6. Germline CDR1 and CDR2: MGHDK and SYGVNS. This CDR3 is 17 amino acids long. CDR3 sequence: CASSAGTVPSGANVLTF. As DNA, the CDR3 is TGTGCCAGCAGTGCCGGGACAGTCCCCTCTGGGGCCAACGTCCTGACTTTC.

The V gene is TRBV27, the J gene TRBJ1-1, with 7 bases that match TRBD1. The CDR3 is 11 residues long. Trimming cost V 8 bases and J 9 bases; bases outside gene matches: 6. Germline values: CDR1 MNHEY, CDR2 SMNVEV (reference sequence). The CDR3 DNA is TGTGCCAGCGCTGACAGGGTGAAAGCTTTCTTT. It specifies CASADRVKAFF.

The table lists this clone with a few counts. The V gene is TRBV7-9, the J gene TRBJ1-1, with D uncertain. In germline, CDR1 is SEHNR, CDR2 FQNEAQ (reference sequence). Trimming cost V 6 bases and J 2 bases, with 7 bases left between them. CDR3 size: 12 residues. For the CDR3, the DNA is TGTGCCAGCAGGGACTCCAACACTGAAGCTTTCTTT. Amino acids: CASRDSNTEAFF.

J is TRBJ1-6 and V is TRBV29-1; D not certain. The germline V gene encodes CDR1 SQVTM and CDR2 ANQGSEA. CDR3 length equals 13 residues. Trimming left V 4 bases short and J 6 bases short, with 10 bases between. This CDR3 reads CSVAESLNSPLHF. CDR3 nucleotide sequence: TGCAGCGTTGCTGAAAGCCTTAATTCACCCCTCCACTTT.

This clone was found once. The chain recombines TRBV20-1 with TRBJ2-7; D is uncertain. The V and J ends lost 6 bases and 4 bases respectively, with 10 bases between them. The CDR3 contains 11 residues. Germline values: CDR1 DFQATT, CDR2 SNEGSKA (reference sequence). CDR3 protein: CSAPRGYEQYF. The CDR3 DNA is TGCAGTGCCCCCCGCGGTTACGAGCAGTACTTC.

This sequence joins TRBV7-9 and TRBJ2-5; 7 bases align to TRBD2. The germline CDR1 and CDR2 sequences are SEHNR and FQNEAQ (reference sequence). V was clipped by 5 bases and J by 4 bases; unmatched bases: 10. The CDR3 extends over 15 amino acids. The CDR3 nucleotides read TGTGCCAGCAGCCCACGAGCGGGGAGAGTAGAGACCCAGTACTTC. Translated: CASSPRAGRVETQYF.

This clone was detected only a few times. V and J are TRBV7-9 and TRBJ1-1; TRBD1 matches 7 bases. The CDR3 extends over 15 amino acids. Per germline, CDR1 SEHNR and CDR2 FQNEAQ (reference sequence). V shed 5 bases and J 3 bases; nucleotides not matched to a gene: 9. The CDR3 protein is CASSQVQGVDTEAFF. The DNA for the CDR3 is TGTGCCAGCAGCCAAGTTCAGGGGGTGGACACTGAAGCTTTCTTT.

The V gene is TRBV7-9, the J gene TRBJ2-1, with TRBD2 matching over 7 bases. CDR1 is SEHNR and CDR2 is FQNEAQ in the germline V gene (reference sequence). This CDR3 is 15 amino acids long. The V and J ends lost 4 bases and 0 bases, in that order; junction bases with no gene match: 3. The chain's CDR3 is CASSSGGTSYNEQFF. Written as DNA, the CDR3 is TGTGCCAGCAGCTCCGGGGGGACCTCCTACAATGAGCAGTTCTTC. Combining the CDR3 with reference TRBV7-9 and TRBJ2-1 gives the whole variable domain DTGVSQNPRHKITKRGQNVTFRCDPISEHNRLYWYRQTLGQGPEFLTYFQNEAQLEKSRLLSDRFSAERPKGSFSTLEIQRTEQGDSAMYLCASSSGGTSYNEQFFGPGTRLTVL.

V usage is TRBV2 and J usage is TRBJ2-7; no clear D. V was trimmed by 11 bases and J by 6 bases, leaving 11 bases between them. The CDR3 sequence is 10 residues long. The germline V gene has CDR1 SNHLY and CDR2 FYNNEI. CDR3 in amino acids: CALAQIEQYF. CDR3 DNA: TGTGCCCTCGCGCAGATCGAGCAGTACTTC.

The rearrangement joins TRBV4-1 to TRBJ1-2; 7 bases map to TRBD1. The germline V gene encodes CDR1 MGHRA and CDR2 YSYEKL. The V segment lost 4 bases and the J segment 4 bases; nucleotides outside the gene matches: 12. This CDR3 comprises 16 residues. The CDR3 DNA is TGCGCCAGCAGCCCCCAGTCAGGGGGGCCCACCTATGGCTACACCTTC. Protein: CASSPQSGGPTYGYTF.